Listed below are T cell receptor beta chains from one sample, sequenced in a study of T cell changes during pregnancy in multiple sclerosis. Assay used: immunoSEQ multiplex PCR; TCRdb lists only in-frame clones, some missing. The sample carries fewer than 95,000 clones, about 93% recorded once. The specimen was peripheral blood, collected in the first trimester of pregnancy. These receptors all come from a female donor with multiple sclerosis, enrolled in a pregnancy study. Each CDR3 is given without its conserved first and last residue. Fields, in order: V gene, J gene, CDR3 protein.

TRBV19	TRBJ2-6	ASSIGGSTGSGANVLT
TRBV7-3	TRBJ2-3	ASSFGGDDDTQY
TRBV25-1	TRBJ2-4	ASAHRDRVNIQY
TRBV7-6	TRBJ2-7	ASSPAYRGLGEQY
TRBV6-1	TRBJ1-3	ASSVKSSGNTIY
TRBV6-1	TRBJ1-2	AGQGTRYGYT
TRBV7-8	TRBJ1-2	ASSLNRVGIWVYGYT
TRBV13	TRBJ2-7	ASSLGTRWPYEQY
TRBV7-2	TRBJ1-6	ASSLDAGWNSPLH
TRBV14	TRBJ2-1	ASSQLGLRGGPNNEQF
TRBV2	TRBJ1-2	ARIGSDSNYGYT
TRBV6-1	TRBJ2-7	ASTEGTGGYEQY
TRBV6-5	TRBJ1-3	ASSYTGDSGNTIY
TRBV7-9	TRBJ2-1	ASTPRGEQF
TRBV2	TRBJ1-1	ASRGGVEAF
TRBV5-1	TRBJ2-3	ASSKGLAGAALDTQY
TRBV5-6	TRBJ1-2	ASSLIMPGRYGYT
TRBV10-3	TRBJ1-5	ASARQGAGNQPQH
TRBV2	TRBJ2-3	ASSDFIAGTGSDTQY
TRBV19	TRBJ2-1	ASSILSEQF
TRBV5-1	TRBJ2-5	ASSSDYQETQY
TRBV7-2	TRBJ1-2	ASSPYTSRGYT
TRBV15	TRBJ1-5	ATSRDKGVWQPQH
TRBV20-1	TRBJ1-4	SASSREKLF
TRBV6-5	TRBJ2-7	AAGRAAGDTYEQY
TRBV2	TRBJ1-1	ASSAGANTEAF
TRBV6-1	TRBJ2-7	ASSERLAGGYEQY
TRBV6-1	TRBJ1-1	ASSDQGSITEAF
TRBV6-1	TRBJ2-7	ASSATGSAYEQY
TRBV9	TRBJ2-3	ASSVVEGDTDTQY
TRBV6-5	TRBJ1-1	ASRDPGRGILEAF